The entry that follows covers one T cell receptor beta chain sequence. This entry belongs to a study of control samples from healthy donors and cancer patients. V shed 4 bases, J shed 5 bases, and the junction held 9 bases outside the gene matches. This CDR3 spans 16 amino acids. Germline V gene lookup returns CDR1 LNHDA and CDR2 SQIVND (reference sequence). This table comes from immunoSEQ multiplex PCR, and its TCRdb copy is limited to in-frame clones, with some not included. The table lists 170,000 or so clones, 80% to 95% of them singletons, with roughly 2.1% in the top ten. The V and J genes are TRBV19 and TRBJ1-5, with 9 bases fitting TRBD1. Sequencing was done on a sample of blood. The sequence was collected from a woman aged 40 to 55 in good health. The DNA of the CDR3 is TGTGCCAGTAGTACTCTGGGAGACAGGGGGGATCAGCCCCAGCATTTT. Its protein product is CASSTLGDRGDQPQHF.